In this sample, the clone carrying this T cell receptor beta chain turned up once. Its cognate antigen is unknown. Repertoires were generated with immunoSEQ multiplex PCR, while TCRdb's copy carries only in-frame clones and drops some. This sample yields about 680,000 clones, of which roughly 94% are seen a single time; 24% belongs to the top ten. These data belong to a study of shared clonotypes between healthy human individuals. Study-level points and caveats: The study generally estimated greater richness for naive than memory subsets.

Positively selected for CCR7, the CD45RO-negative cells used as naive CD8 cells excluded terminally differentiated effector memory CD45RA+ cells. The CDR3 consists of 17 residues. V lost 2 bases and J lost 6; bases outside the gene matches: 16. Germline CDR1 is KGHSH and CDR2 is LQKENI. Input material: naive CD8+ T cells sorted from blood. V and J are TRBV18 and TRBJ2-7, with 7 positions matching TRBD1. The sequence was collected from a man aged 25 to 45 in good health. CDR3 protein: CASSPGRQGLPFGEQYF. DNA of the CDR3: TGTGCCAGCTCACCAGGTCGACAGGGTCTTCCTTTTGGCGAGCAGTACTTC.